The 14 T cell receptor beta chains in this list originate from one sample, sequenced in a study of cytomegalovirus exposure and HLA in healthy donors. Researchers ran the PCR with 60 Vbeta and 13 Jbeta primers. Profiled with immunoSEQ multiplex PCR; TCRdb holds only in-frame clones, not every one. The sample shows some 180,000 clones, about 79% of them seen only once. Sequenced material: PBMCs. The receptors derive from a girl aged 2-10 years in good health and CMV-seropositive.

This sequence joins TRBV11-2 and TRBJ2-7, with D possibly being TRBD1 (5 bases). The germline V gene encodes CDR1 SGHAT and CDR2 FQNNGV. Trimming removed 3 bases at V and 3 bases at J, with 15 bases between. The CDR3 is 15 residues long. Here the CDR3 DNA reads TGTGCCAGCAGCTTTGGGCAGGGCACCCTCTACGAGCAGTACTTC. Translation: CASSFGQGTLYEQYF. The complete variable domain, with remaining parts taken from reference TRBV11-2 and TRBJ2-7, reads EAGVAQSPRYKIIEKRQSVAFWCNPISGHATLYWYQQILGQGPKLLIQFQNNGVVDDSQLPKDRFSAERLKGVDSTLKIQPAKLEDSAVYLCASSFGQGTLYEQYFGPGTRLTVT.

This chain links TRBV5-1 with TRBJ1-2, with TRBD1 identical over 9 bases. Germline values: CDR1 SGHRS, CDR2 YFSETQ. V lost 4 bases to trimming and J lost 2 bases; unmatched junction nucleotides: 3. This CDR3 comprises 14 residues. The CDR3 region has the DNA TGCGCCAGCAGCGAACAGGGGGCGAACTATGGCTACACCTTC. This sequence encodes CASSEQGANYGYTF.

The rearrangement joins TRBV28 to TRBJ1-2, with 8 positions matching TRBD1. V shed 6 bases, J shed 6 bases, and the junction held 24 bases outside the gene matches. Germline V gene lookup returns CDR1 MDHEN and CDR2 SYDVKM. The CDR3 has 19 amino acids. This CDR3 is CASRRTGKDTQLSEDGYTF. CDR3 coding DNA: TGTGCCAGCAGAAGGACAGGGAAAGACACACAACTAAGCGAGGATGGCTACACCTTC.

This clone has just one count. The chain couples TRBV25-1 to TRBJ2-7; 11 nucleotides agree with TRBD1. The CDR3 covers 14 residues. The V and J ends lost 7 bases and 4 bases, in that order; junction bases with no gene match: 6. The germline gives CDR1 MGHDK, CDR2 SYGVNS. In DNA, the CDR3 is TGTGCCAGCACCAAGGGACAGGGGGTTTACGAGCAGTACTTC. Protein product: CASTKGQGVYEQYF.

The chain links TRBV5-1 to TRBJ2-7, with D possibly being TRBD2 (5 bases). CDR1 is SGHRS, CDR2 YFSETQ, per germline. The CDR3 runs 15 residues. V was clipped by 1 base and J by 2 bases, with 13 bases between them. As DNA, the CDR3 is TGCGCCAGCAGCTTGCTCGGACTTTCGACCTACGAGCAGTACTTC. It specifies CASSLLGLSTYEQYF.

This chain links TRBV5-1 with TRBJ2-1, with 10 bases lining up with TRBD2. V lost 0 bases to trimming and J lost 8 bases; unmatched junction nucleotides: 5. The CDR3 loop spans 15 amino acids. Germline-derived CDR1 and CDR2 are SGHRS and YFSETQ. The CDR3 bases are TGCGCCAGCAGCTTGGGACTAGCGGGTAATGATGAGCAGTTCTTC. Protein product: CASSLGLAGNDEQFF.

This clone was detected a few times. V gene TRBV4-1 combines with J gene TRBJ2-7, with a weak D call TRBD1 (6 bases). V dropped 5 bases and J dropped 3 bases, with 14 bases sitting between them. The CDR3 spans 14 residues. Germline V lookup: CDR1 MGHRA, CDR2 YSYEKL. This CDR3 reads CASSSVGQNYEQYF. As DNA, the CDR3 is TGCGCCAGCAGCTCTGTAGGACAGAACTACGAGCAGTACTTC.

This rearrangement joins TRBV5-1 to TRBJ1-6; D perhaps matches TRBD1 (5 bases). CDR1 and CDR2 (germline): SGHRS, YFSETQ. The V gene lost 0 bases and the J gene lost 7 bases, with 14 bases spanning the gap. This CDR3 contains 16 residues. CDR3 coding DNA: TGCGCCAGCAGCTTGGGGCTCGGGCAGGGCAATTCACCCCTCCACTTT. Translation gives CASSLGLGQGNSPLHF. Filled out from reference TRBV5-1 and TRBJ1-6, the complete variable domain reads KAGVTQTPRYLIKTRGQQVTLSCSPISGHRSVSWYQQTPGQGLQFLFEYFSETQRNKGNFPGRFSGRQFSNSRSEMNVSTLELGDSALYLCASSLGLGQGNSPLHFGNGTRLTVT.

This clone was observed once. The chain joins TRBV6-5 to TRBJ2-1, with a weak D call TRBD1 (6 bases). Germline assignment: CDR1 MNHEY and CDR2 SVGAGI. The CDR3 covers 15 residues. Between the trimmed V and J ends, which lost 6 bases and 0 bases, there was a span of 12 bases. DNA of the CDR3: TGTGCCAGCAGATCGGGACAAAGCTCCTACAATGAGCAGTTCTTC. This gives the protein CASRSGQSSYNEQFF.

The chain carries TRBV7-6 and TRBJ2-7, with 8 nucleotides matching TRBD2. With V trimmed by 1 base and J by 6 bases, 5 bases remained unmatched. This CDR3 spans 14 amino acids. Germline CDR1 reads SGHVS; CDR2 reads FNYEAQ. The CDR3 loop reads CASSLGREGSEQYF. The CDR3 nucleotides read TGTGCCAGCAGCTTAGGTCGGGAGGGTAGCGAGCAGTACTTC.

CDR3 amino acids: CASSRGGAYNEQFF. The CDR3 DNA reads as TGTGCCAGCAGCAGAGGGGGCGCCTACAATGAGCAGTTCTTC. The rearrangement links TRBV6-6 to TRBJ2-1; 7 bases fit TRBD1. Germline V CDR1 and CDR2: MNHNY, SVGAGI (reference sequence). The CDR3 has 14 amino acids. V was clipped by 6 bases and J by 2 bases; unmatched bases: 4.

The chain recombines TRBV5-6 with TRBJ2-6; TRBD1 matches 7 bases. Per the germline V gene, CDR1 is SGHDT and CDR2 is YYEEEE. This CDR3 spans 15 amino acids. Unmatched junction bases numbered 4, after V lost 4 bases and J lost 3 bases. CDR3 loop: CASSKGGGGANVLTF. The CDR3, as DNA: TGTGCCAGCAGCAAAGGGGGCGGTGGGGCCAACGTCCTGACTTTC.

The rearrangement joins TRBV30 to TRBJ2-7; TRBD2 is a possible D gene (5 bases). This CDR3 contains 11 residues. V dropped 5 bases and J dropped 7 bases, with 12 bases sitting between them. Germline lookup yields CDR1 GTSNPN and CDR2 SVGIG (reference sequence). CDR3 bases: TGTGCCTGGGACGCCACGGGGGAGCAGTACTTC. Encoded protein: CAWDATGEQYF. Full variable domain (rest looked up from reference TRBV30 and TRBJ2-7): SQTIHQWPATLVQPVGSPLSLECTVEGTSNPNLYWYRQAAGRGLQLLFYSVGIGQISSEVPQNLSASRPQDRQFILSSKKLLLSDSGFYLCAWDATGEQYFGPGTRLTVT.

The chain links TRBV11-2 to TRBJ1-2; 7 bases are a match to TRBD1. The CDR3 spans 14 residues. Germline CDR1 and CDR2: SGHAT and FQNNGV. With V trimmed by 6 bases and J by 3 bases, 7 bases remained unmatched. The CDR3 here is CASRKPGQHYGYTF. The CDR3 DNA reads TGTGCCAGCAGGAAACCGGGACAGCACTATGGCTACACCTTC. The full variable domain, in which reference TRBV11-2 and TRBJ1-2 provide the parts outside the CDR3, is EAGVAQSPRYKIIEKRQSVAFWCNPISGHATLYWYQQILGQGPKLLIQFQNNGVVDDSQLPKDRFSAERLKGVDSTLKIQPAKLEDSAVYLCASRKPGQHYGYTFGSGTRLTVV.